The clone carrying this T cell receptor (beta chain) was counted many times. Its antigen is as yet unknown. CDR1 is SNHLY, CDR2 FYNNEI, per germline. Trimming cost V 3 bases and J 0 bases, with 12 bases left between them. This CDR3 is 15 amino acids long. This record belongs to a study of regulatory T cells in long-lasting Graves disease. Overall study context: Under 3 months of antithyroid drugs had been taken by newly diagnosed Graves' patients. Findings of the study overall: New patients shared around 920 public clonotypes, fewer than the roughly 3,000 shared by persistent patients. With persistent disease, TRBV28, TRBJ1-2 and TRBJ2-5 were the favored segments.

Time point of the sample: newly diagnosed GD, antithyroid drugs for less than 3 months. The TCR library was made from RNA that had been extracted from PBMCs in TRIzol. Building of the TCR beta libraries involved iRepertoire HTBI primers and Arm-PCR of CDR3 regions. Using its own MiXCR run on the multiplex PCR reads, TCRdb lists one record per CDR3 protein. This sample has 540,000 or so distinct CDR3 sequences, with roughly 13% found just once. This sample also belongs to another study, concerning T cells in Graves' hyperthyroidism and ophthalmopathy.

J is TRBJ2-7 and V is TRBV2; a weak D match, TRBD1 (6 bases). This receptor was identified in a man aged 30 to 45 with Graves disease. The sample here was peripheral blood mononuclear cells (PBMCs), taken at new diagnosis, from a patient treated with antithyroid drugs. The CDR3 is CASSEATGFSYEQYF. CDR3 sequence (DNA): TGTGCCAGCAGTGAGGCGACAGGATTCTCCTACGAGCAGTACTTC.